The sequence of this T cell receptor beta chain was determined in a study of radiation and T cells in renal cell carcinoma. Per the germline V gene, CDR1 is SEHNR and CDR2 is FQNEAQ (reference sequence). This CDR3 has 15 residues. V shed 5 bases and J shed 8 bases, with 18 bases lying between them. The protocol was immunoSEQ multiplex PCR, while the TCRdb copy is restricted to in-frame clones and leaves out a portion. The repertoire has 150,000 or so clones, around nine tenths of them found once; the top ten carry more than 10%. The time point: baseline pretreatment blood. Stated treatment: 15 Gy SBRT to primary tumor, nephrectomy 4 weeks later.

The source material was blood, sampled from a patient whose treatment included radiotherapy and nephrectomy. This rearrangement joins TRBV7-9 to TRBJ1-4; tentative D call: TRBD1 (5 bases). This TCR came from a woman aged 45-65 years with renal cell carcinoma. The CDR3: CASSHEAGWKEKLFF. In nucleotides, the CDR3 is TGTGCCAGCAGCCATGAGGCAGGGTGGAAGGAAAAACTGTTTTTT.